The 31 T cell receptor beta chains presented below share a single source sample, sequenced in a study of cytomegalovirus exposure and HLA in healthy donors. PCR used 60 Vbeta primers and 13 Jbeta primers. Sequencing used immunoSEQ multiplex PCR; TCRdb keeps in-frame clones, though not all of them. The sample holds about 220,000 clones, 82% seen once. The specimen was PBMCs. Every receptor here comes from a woman aged 40 to 50 in good health and CMV-seropositive.

The rearrangement joins TRBV9 to TRBJ1-4; D remains unclear. Trimming left V 0 bases short and J 13 bases short, with 10 bases between. Germline CDR1 is SGDLS and CDR2 is YYNGEE. The CDR3 has 12 amino acids. The CDR3 reads CASSVEGELLFF. The CDR3 DNA follows: TGTGCCAGCAGCGTAGAAGGAGAGTTACTGTTTTTT. Together with reference TRBV9 and TRBJ1-4, the CDR3 gives the full variable domain: DSGVTQTPKHLITATGQRVTLRCSPRSGDLSVYWYQQSLDQGLQFLIQYYNGEERAKGNILERFSAQQFPDLHSELNLSSLELGDSALYFCASSVEGELLFFGSGTQLSVL.

This clone was seen a handful of times. V is TRBV11-3 and J is TRBJ2-1; possible D gene TRBD2, 5 bases. The germline V and J ends were trimmed by 2 bases and 8 bases, with 13 bases remaining between them. The CDR3 is 14 amino acids. The germline CDR1 and CDR2 sequences are SGHNT and YENEEA. The CDR3, as DNA: TGTGCCAGCAGCTTAACAGCAGAGAGGGATGAGCAGTTCTTC. Its protein is CASSLTAERDEQFF. Supplemented by reference TRBV11-3 and TRBJ2-1, the full variable domain reads EAGVVQSPRYKIIEKKQPVAFWCNPISGHNTLYWYLQNLGQGPELLIRYENEEAVDDSQLPKDRFSAERLKGVDSTLKIQPAELGDSAVYLCASSLTAERDEQFFGPGTRLTVL.

Comments on this clone: An end of the junction does not agree with germline; a read error may underlie this. The chain joins TRBV7-9 to TRBJ2-6; no definite D call. Per the germline V gene, CDR1 is SEHNR and CDR2 is FQNEAQ (reference sequence). There are 15 residues in the CDR3. DNA for the CDR3: TGTTCCAGCAGCCCGCCAGGTTTGGGGGCCAACGTCCTGACTTTC. This encodes CSSSPPGLGANVLTF.

This rearrangement joins TRBV19 to TRBJ2-1, with TRBD2 matching 10 bases. Germline V lookup: CDR1 LNHDA, CDR2 SQIVND (reference sequence). After removal of 1 base from V and 6 bases from J, the junction contained 6 bases not matched to a gene. This CDR3 region has 16 residues. The CDR3 is CASSIVPRLAGNEQFF. CDR3 bases: TGTGCCAGTAGTATAGTACCCCGACTAGCGGGCAATGAGCAGTTCTTC.

This clone was seen a handful of times. This chain's CDR3 is CASSLVQGARGYTF. In DNA form, the CDR3 reads TGCGCCAGCAGCTTGGTACAGGGGGCGCGGGGCTACACCTTC. This sequence joins TRBV5-1 and TRBJ1-2; 9 bases are a match to TRBD1. This CDR3 spans 14 amino acids. J was trimmed by 8 bases and V by 0 bases; bases with no gene match: 5. Germline V CDR1 and CDR2: SGHRS, YFSETQ.

This clone was observed a few times. The V call is TRBV5-1, the J call TRBJ2-5, with 8 bases identical to TRBD2. V lost 5 bases and J lost 5; bases outside the gene matches: 8. Germline loops: CDR1 SGHRS, CDR2 YFSETQ. The CDR3 totals 14 residues. In DNA, the CDR3 is TGCGCCAGCAGTCCAGCGGGGGTGAAGGAGACCCAGTACTTC. Its protein product is CASSPAGVKETQYF.

The V call is TRBV7-8, the J call TRBJ1-2, with D perhaps TRBD1 (5 bases). CDR3 length equals 14 residues. CDR1 SGHVS and CDR2 FQNEAQ come from the germline V gene. V dropped 3 bases and J dropped 2 bases, with 10 bases sitting between them. This chain's CDR3 is CASSFRQGNYGYTF. The CDR3 DNA is TGTGCCAGCAGCTTCCGCCAGGGAAACTATGGCTACACCTTC.

The chain joins TRBV15 to TRBJ2-2; D ambiguous. V lost 7 bases, J lost 4 bases, and 7 bases lay in between. CDR1 is LNHNV, CDR2 YYDKDF, per germline (reference sequence). This CDR3 is 12 amino acids long. The CDR3 here is CATKPLTGELFF. The CDR3 coding sequence is TGTGCCACCAAGCCACTCACCGGGGAGCTGTTTTTT.

The chain recombines TRBV6-5 with TRBJ1-5; 8 bases line up with TRBD1. Germline trimming cut 6 bases from V and 4 bases from J; bases unmatched to any gene: 5. The germline V gene encodes CDR1 MNHEY and CDR2 SVGAGI. The CDR3 loop spans 14 amino acids. This CDR3 reads CASSPRGRNQPQHF. CDR3 DNA: TGTGCCAGCAGCCCCAGGGGGCGAAATCAGCCCCAGCATTTT.

V usage is TRBV19 and J usage is TRBJ1-1, with 8 bases lining up with TRBD1. CDR1 is LNHDA and CDR2 is SQIVND in the germline V gene (reference sequence). CDR3 length equals 15 residues. The V and J ends lost 6 bases and 2 bases, in that order; junction bases with no gene match: 8. CDR3 nucleotide sequence: TGTGCCAGTAGCAAGCGACAGGGGCGCAACACTGAAGCTTTCTTT. It translates to CASSKRQGRNTEAFF. Based on the CDR3 plus reference TRBV19 and TRBJ1-1, the full variable domain is DGGITQSPKYLFRKEGQNVTLSCEQNLNHDAMYWYRQDPGQGLRLIYYSQIVNDFQKGDIAEGYSVSREKKESFPLTVTSAQKNPTAFYLCASSKRQGRNTEAFFGQGTRLTVV.

The rearrangement joins TRBV30 to TRBJ1-1, with D possibly being TRBD1 (6 bases). The germline gives CDR1 GTSNPN, CDR2 SVGIG (reference sequence). V shed 1 base and J shed 1 base, with 10 bases lying between them. This CDR3 spans 14 amino acids. The CDR3 coding sequence is TGTGCCTGGAGTGCGACACAGGGGAACACTGAAGCTTTCTTT. This encodes CAWSATQGNTEAFF.

In the case of this clone: One end of the junction varies from germline; a read error may be responsible. This sequence joins TRBV5-1 and TRBJ2-1; D remains unclear. Looked up from germline, CDR1 is SGHRS and CDR2 is YFSETQ. The CDR3 has 12 residues. DNA of the CDR3: TGCGCCAGCAGCTTGGACTACTATGAGCAGTTCTTC. Residues: CASSLDYYEQFF.

This clone was observed a single time. J is TRBJ1-5 and V is TRBV19; TRBD1 aligns across 9 bases. The CDR3 extends over 16 amino acids. Germline CDR1 and CDR2: LNHDA and SQIVND (reference sequence). J lost 3 bases, V lost 5 bases, and 8 bases had no gene match. CDR3: CASSSGDRGNNQPQHF. The CDR3 DNA sequence: TGTGCCAGTAGTTCGGGCGACAGGGGGAACAATCAGCCCCAGCATTTT.

In regard to this clone: Because the CDR3 is missing its conserved closing phenylalanine or tryptophan, this is likely a read error. This rearrangement joins TRBV6-1 to TRBJ1-5; D might be TRBD1 (6 bases). V gave up 3 bases and J gave up 7 bases, with 22 bases separating them. The germline V gene encodes CDR1 MNHNS and CDR2 SASEGT. The CDR3 is 17 amino acids. The CDR3 coding sequence is TGTGCCAGCAGTGATCAGTCCAGGGGAATCATCCGCCAGCCCCAGCATCTT. It specifies CASSDQSRGIIRQPQHL.

The chain employs TRBV4-2 and TRBJ1-3, with D unresolved. From germline, CDR1 is LGHNA and CDR2 YNFKEQ. The CDR3 is 16 amino acids. Trimming took off 0 bases at V and 0 bases at J, with 9 bases between the two ends. The DNA of the CDR3 is TGTGCCAGCAGCCAAGATCGTGGTAGCTCTGGAAACACCATATATTTT. This gives the protein CASSQDRGSSGNTIYF.

This clone was counted between two and nine times. This chain connects TRBV4-1 to TRBJ2-1; 7 positions match TRBD1. Germline lookup yields CDR1 MGHRA and CDR2 YSYEKL. There are 15 residues in the CDR3. V shed 4 bases, J shed 8 bases, and the junction held 11 bases outside the gene matches. CDR3 DNA sequence: TGCGCCAGCAGCCCACAGGGGTTCCTACAGGATGAGCAGTTCTTC. This translates into CASSPQGFLQDEQFF.

The chain combines TRBV15 with TRBJ1-4; D is uncertain. The ends were cut back, 1 base at V and 0 bases at J, with 6 bases in the middle. The CDR3 runs to 15 residues. In germline, CDR1 is LNHNV, CDR2 YYDKDF (reference sequence). The CDR3: CATSRGSATNEKLFF. CDR3 DNA sequence: TGTGCCACCAGCAGAGGTTCCGCAACTAATGAAAAACTGTTTTTT.

The V and J genes are TRBV19 and TRBJ1-5; 7 nucleotides match TRBD1. This CDR3 contains 14 residues. CDR1 is LNHDA, CDR2 SQIVND, per germline (reference sequence). Losses at the gene ends were 6 bases for V and 6 bases for J; bases not matched to a gene: 8. The DNA for the CDR3 is TGTGCCAGTAGCGGACAGGCCCTCAGTCAGCCCCAGCATTTT. The encoded protein is CASSGQALSQPQHF.

In this sample, this clone turned up a few times. An end of the junction differs from the germline gene, which may be a read error. The DNA for the CDR3 is TGTTCCAGCAGCCCTAGCGTCCTCGAGCAGTACTTC. Protein product: CSSSPSVLEQYF. This chain connects TRBV7-9 to TRBJ2-7; a possible D gene is TRBD2 (6 bases). The length of the CDR3 is 12 residues. Per germline, CDR1 SEHNR and CDR2 FQNEAQ (reference sequence). The full variable domain, rest sourced from reference TRBV7-9 and TRBJ2-7, is DTGVSQNPRHKITKRGQNVTFRCDPISEHNRLYWYRQTLGQGPEFLTYFQNEAQLEKSRLLSDRFSAERPKGSFSTLEIQRTEQGDSAMYLCSSSPSVLEQYFGPGTRLTVT.

This chain joins TRBV7-3 and TRBJ1-2, with TRBD1 identical over 7 bases. The length of the CDR3 is 11 residues. Germline assignment: CDR1 SGHTA and CDR2 FQGTGA. V shed 4 bases and J 7 bases; nucleotides not matched to a gene: 0. The CDR3 loop reads CASSSGGGYTF. CDR3 sequence (DNA): TGTGCCAGCAGCTCAGGGGGTGGCTACACCTTC.

V gene TRBV4-2 combines with J gene TRBJ1-1; no clear D gene. Trimming took 3 bases from V and 6 from J, leaving 14 bases between them. CDR1 and CDR2 from the germline V gene are LGHNA and YNFKEQ. The CDR3 covers 14 residues. The CDR3 DNA reads as TGTGCCAGCAGCCAGAGTAGGGAGAGGCCTGAAGCTTTCTTT. Its protein product is CASSQSRERPEAFF.

The rearrangement uses TRBV27 and TRBJ2-3; TRBD1 agrees at 8 bases. CDR1 MNHEY and CDR2 SMNVEV come from the germline V gene (reference sequence). V shed 0 bases, J shed 3 bases, and the junction held 14 bases outside the gene matches. The CDR3 covers 19 residues. The CDR3 loop reads CASSLSSPLTGAGTDTQYF. DNA of the CDR3: TGTGCCAGCAGTTTATCCTCTCCATTGACAGGGGCCGGAACAGATACGCAGTATTTT.

V usage is TRBV7-2 and J usage is TRBJ1-6, with 10 positions matching TRBD1. CDR1 is SGHTA and CDR2 is FQGNSA in the germline V gene. The CDR3 loop spans 17 amino acids. The V segment lost 5 bases and the J segment 6 bases; nucleotides outside the gene matches: 10. The CDR3 bases are TGTGCCAGCAGCCCGATATTGGACAGGGGGTTTAATTCACCCCTCCACTTT. It translates to CASSPILDRGFNSPLHF.

The gene calls are TRBV6-5 and TRBJ2-5; TRBD1 is a possible D gene (5 bases). The V and J ends lost 0 bases and 0 bases respectively, with 8 bases between them. The CDR3 totals 15 residues. CDR1 is MNHEY and CDR2 is SVGAGI in the germline V gene. The CDR3 bases are TGTGCCAGCAGTTACTCGATCAGGGACCAAGAGACCCAGTACTTC. Translation gives CASSYSIRDQETQYF.

This sequence joins TRBV10-2 and TRBJ1-1, with a possible D match to TRBD1 (6 bases). Germline CDR1 and CDR2: WSHSY and SAAADI. The germline V and J ends were trimmed by 4 bases and 4 bases, with 10 bases remaining between them. The CDR3 runs to 13 residues. The CDR3 nucleotides are TGCGCCAGCAGTGGAAGGGGGGGCACTGAAGCTTTCTTT. Translating it yields CASSGRGGTEAFF.

The chain is built from TRBV5-1 and TRBJ1-2; D is uncertain. Germline loops: CDR1 SGHRS, CDR2 YFSETQ. Trimming removed 1 base at V and 5 bases at J, with 12 bases between. This CDR3 has 14 residues. CDR3 residues: CASSLSQTTYGYTF. Written as DNA, the CDR3 is TGCGCCAGCAGCTTGAGCCAGACTACATATGGCTACACCTTC.

In its sample, this clone was seen a few times. V gene TRBV5-6 combines with J gene TRBJ2-1; unclear D gene. The germline gives CDR1 SGHDT, CDR2 YYEEEE. V was trimmed by 5 bases and J by 10 bases, leaving 10 bases between them. The CDR3 is 11 amino acids. This CDR3 is CASSFLGEQFF. Here the CDR3 DNA reads TGTGCCAGCAGTTTCCTCGGGGAGCAGTTCTTC.

The gene calls are TRBV10-3 and TRBJ1-1, with D possibly TRBD1 on 6 matching bases. The CDR3 runs to 15 residues. V shed 3 bases and J shed 4 bases, with 15 bases lying between them. Per germline, CDR1 ENHRY and CDR2 SYGVKD. The CDR3 DNA reads TGTGCCATCAGTGAATTCCAGGGAGGGGGCACTGAAGCTTTCTTT. This encodes CAISEFQGGGTEAFF.

The gene calls are TRBV7-2 and TRBJ1-1, with a possible D match to TRBD1 (6 bases). From germline, CDR1 is SGHTA and CDR2 FQGNSA. V was pared by 8 bases and J by 7 bases, with 14 bases between. CDR3 length: 12 amino acids. CDR3 nucleotides: TGTGCCAGCTCGGGGGGCCGGGGTGAAGCTTTCTTT. Protein product: CASSGGRGEAFF.

The sample holds a few counts of this clone. This sequence joins TRBV9 and TRBJ1-3; maybe TRBD1 (6 bases). Germline CDR1 and CDR2: SGDLS and YYNGEE. V shed 4 bases and J shed 8 bases, with 16 bases lying between them. The CDR3 has 14 amino acids. CDR3 protein: CASSPADSRYTIYF. For the CDR3, the DNA is TGTGCCAGCAGCCCAGCGGACAGTAGATACACCATATATTTT.

This rearrangement joins TRBV27 to TRBJ1-3; 9 nucleotides agree with TRBD1. V lost 5 bases and J lost 1; bases outside the gene matches: 6. The germline V gene encodes CDR1 MNHEY and CDR2 SMNVEV (reference sequence). This CDR3 comprises 16 residues. CDR3: CASSPGTGISGNTIYF. The CDR3 nucleotides are TGTGCCAGCAGTCCTGGGACAGGGATATCTGGAAACACCATATATTTT.